This T cell receptor (beta chain) was observed in a study of CD8 T cells in Susac syndrome. Trimming removed 5 bases from V and 14 bases from J; junction bases left unmatched: 17. Germline CDR1 is SGHTA and CDR2 is FQGNSA. The CDR3 runs to 17 residues. Random hexamers primed reverse transcription of about 0.45 to 1 ug RNA. TCRdb re-called the immunoSEQ multiplex PCR reads through MiXCR, storing one row per CDR3 protein. The profile shows approximately 110,000 distinct CDR3 sequences, just over 90% of them singletons. The rearrangement joins TRBV7-2 to TRBJ2-1, with 14 bases aligning to TRBD2. This sequence was found in a human donor with multiple sclerosis. Material for sequencing was CD8+ T cells from PBMCs. CDR3 DNA: TGTGCCAGCAGCCCCACCCTGGCGCGACTAGCGGGGGGGCCCGAGTTCTTC. Translated, it gives CASSPTLARLAGGPEFF. The whole variable domain, filled in from reference TRBV7-2 and TRBJ2-1, reads GAGVSQSPSNKVTEKGKDVELRCDPISGHTALYWYRQSLGQGLEFLIYFQGNSAPDKSGLPSDRFSAERTGGSVSTLTIQRTQQEDSAVYLCASSPTLARLAGGPEFFGPGTRLTVL.